The 31 T cell receptor beta chains below come from one sample, sequenced in a study of blood T cell repertoires in COVID-19. The protocol was immunoSEQ multiplex PCR, while the TCRdb copy is restricted to in-frame clones and leaves out a portion. Of around 80,000 clones in the sample, about 80% are singletons; the top ten hold 5% to 6%. Sequences were obtained from peripheral blood. All receptors come from a man in his fifties or sixties with active or convalescent COVID-19.

This rearrangement joins TRBV3-1 (or the pseudogene TRBV3-2) to TRBJ2-1; 8 bases fit TRBD2. The V gene's germline CDR1 is LGHDT and CDR2 YNNKEL (reference sequence). V lost 5 bases, J lost 4 bases, and 7 bases stayed unmatched. CDR3 length: 15 amino acids. CDR3 region: CASSYSGDPYNEQFF. The CDR3 nucleotides are TGTGCCAGCAGCTATAGCGGGGACCCGTACAATGAGCAGTTCTTC.

CDR3 residues: CASSTGGTGNQPQHF. CDR3 DNA: TGTGCCAGTAGTACTGGCGGGACAGGCAATCAGCCCCAGCATTTT. V and J are TRBV19 and TRBJ1-5; TRBD1 matches at 7 bases. Germline V gene sequence: CDR1 LNHDA, CDR2 SQIVND (reference sequence). This CDR3 spans 15 amino acids. With 4 bases clipped from V and 2 bases from J, the junction kept 5 bases outside the gene matches.

This clone was seen only once. V and J are TRBV7-2 and TRBJ2-1; D unresolved. This CDR3 spans 15 amino acids. V was cut by 5 bases and J by 0 bases, with 11 bases left in between. From germline, CDR1 is SGHTA and CDR2 FQGNSA. CDR3 residues: CASSIGPLSYNEQFF. In nucleotides, the CDR3 is TGTGCCAGCAGCATAGGGCCCCTCTCCTACAATGAGCAGTTCTTC.

The genes are TRBV18 and TRBJ2-7; D unresolved. Trimming left V 0 bases short and J 3 bases short, with 15 bases between. This CDR3 spans 16 amino acids. Germline-derived CDR1 and CDR2 are KGHSH and LQKENI. The CDR3 sequence: CASSPPGQIGLYEQYF. In nucleotides, the CDR3 is TGTGCCAGCTCACCACCGGGCCAGATTGGGCTCTACGAGCAGTACTTC.

This chain connects TRBV30 to TRBJ1-6, with D possibly being TRBD1 (5 bases). V was pared by 0 bases and J by 8 bases, with 8 bases between. This CDR3 region has 13 residues. Per germline, CDR1 GTSNPN and CDR2 SVGIG (reference sequence). CDR3 protein: CAWSVGRDSPLHF. The DNA of the CDR3 is TGTGCCTGGAGTGTAGGCAGGGATTCACCCCTCCACTTT.

This clone was recorded a few times. V usage is TRBV6-5 and J usage is TRBJ1-2; 12 bases line up with TRBD1. The V gene end was trimmed by 6 bases and the J gene end by 4 bases; junction bases not matched to a gene: 3. Germline V CDR1 and CDR2: MNHEY, SVGAGI. The length of the CDR3 is 14 residues. CDR3 residues: CASRGTGGAYGYTF. CDR3 bases: TGTGCCAGCAGGGGGACAGGGGGCGCCTATGGCTACACCTTC.

The chain links TRBV7-6 to TRBJ1-1; TRBD1 is a possible D gene (5 bases). The CDR3 totals 14 residues. V was shortened by 1 base and J by 6 bases, with 12 bases between the two germline ends. The germline gives CDR1 SGHVS, CDR2 FNYEAQ. The CDR3 sequence: CASSLGSQGSEAFF. Written as DNA, the CDR3 is TGTGCCAGCAGCTTAGGGAGCCAGGGCTCTGAAGCTTTCTTT.

Here the CDR3 reads CASSPDRVRFYEQYF. The CDR3 bases are TGTGCCAGCAGCCCCGACAGGGTCCGGTTTTACGAGCAGTACTTC. The V gene is TRBV9, the J gene TRBJ2-7, with TRBD1 matching 7 bases. Germline V lookup: CDR1 SGDLS, CDR2 YYNGEE. CDR3 length: 15 residues. V lost 4 bases to trimming and J lost 4 bases; unmatched junction nucleotides: 11.

This chain joins TRBV7-9 and TRBJ2-2, with a tentative D call TRBD1 (6 bases). This CDR3 has 16 residues. Per germline, CDR1 SEHNR and CDR2 FQNEAQ (reference sequence). Trimming removed 3 bases at V and 6 bases at J, with 17 bases between. The DNA for the CDR3 is TGTGCCAGCAGCTTCCCGAGGGAAGGGGGATCCGGGGAGCTGTTTTTT. Translation: CASSFPREGGSGELFF.

The genes are TRBV24-1 and TRBJ2-4, with 8 bases lining up with TRBD1. The CDR3 covers 16 residues. V was pared by 1 base and J by 7 bases, with 8 bases of the junction left unmatched. Per germline, CDR1 KGHDR and CDR2 SFDVKD. The CDR3 nucleotides read TGTGCCACCAGTGATTTAAGGCAGGGGGCCTGGAACATTCAGTACTTC. Translating gives CATSDLRQGAWNIQYF.

The chain couples TRBV5-1 to TRBJ1-1; a possible D gene is TRBD1 (5 bases). The germline CDR1 and CDR2 sequences are SGHRS and YFSETQ. The CDR3 totals 13 residues. Deletions cut 0 bases from V and 7 bases from J, with 10 bases between. Here the CDR3 reads CASSLADGGEAFF. The CDR3 region has the DNA TGCGCCAGCAGCTTGGCGGACGGGGGTGAAGCTTTCTTT. The full variable domain, in which reference TRBV5-1 and TRBJ1-1 provide the parts outside the CDR3, is KAGVTQTPRYLIKTRGQQVTLSCSPISGHRSVSWYQQTPGQGLQFLFEYFSETQRNKGNFPGRFSGRQFSNSRSEMNVSTLELGDSALYLCASSLADGGEAFFGQGTRLTVV.

This clone was observed once. The genes are TRBV7-9 and TRBJ1-2; D is unresolved. V was shortened by 5 bases and J by 1 base, with 8 bases between the two germline ends. This CDR3 has 13 amino acids. The V gene's germline CDR1 is SEHNR and CDR2 FQNEAQ (reference sequence). The DNA of the CDR3 is TGTGCCAGCAGCCTGGGCGATAACTATGGCTACACCTTC. Its translation: CASSLGDNYGYTF.

This chain connects TRBV11-2 to TRBJ2-1; D remains unclear. V was shortened by 0 bases and J by 8 bases, with 17 bases between the two germline ends. There are 16 residues in the CDR3. Germline lookup yields CDR1 SGHAT and CDR2 FQNNGV. For the CDR3, the DNA is TGTGCCAGCAGCTTAGATCTATCCCAATCGTCCCATGAGCAGTTCTTC. Its translation: CASSLDLSQSSHEQFF.

This chain connects TRBV7-3 to TRBJ2-3, with 8 bases fitting TRBD1. Germline CDR1 is SGHTA and CDR2 is FQGTGA. The CDR3 contains 14 residues. V was pared by 5 bases and J by 2 bases, with 3 bases of the junction left unmatched. The CDR3 loop is CASSAQGATDTQYF. The CDR3 coding sequence is TGTGCCAGCAGCGCCCAGGGGGCCACAGATACGCAGTATTTT.

The rearrangement joins TRBV4-2 to TRBJ2-4, with D perhaps matching TRBD1 (6 bases). CDR1 and CDR2 from the germline V gene are LGHNA and YNFKEQ. The CDR3 is 16 residues long. The V gene lost 0 bases and the J gene lost 9 bases, with 18 bases spanning the gap. The CDR3 sequence is CASSQDRGRGLAIQYF. CDR3 DNA sequence: TGTGCCAGCAGCCAAGATAGGGGCAGGGGTTTAGCCATTCAGTACTTC.

The V call is TRBV5-1, the J call TRBJ2-4; weak D call: TRBD1 (6 bases). Trimming took 3 bases from V and 3 from J, leaving 16 bases between them. This CDR3 is built from 16 residues. From germline, CDR1 is SGHRS and CDR2 YFSETQ. In nucleotides, the CDR3 is TGCGCCAGCAGCTCCGAGGGTTGGGACAACAAAAACATTCAGTACTTC. Translating gives CASSSEGWDNKNIQYF.

The chain recombines TRBV3-1 (or the pseudogene TRBV3-2) with TRBJ1-5; D may be TRBD1 (5 bases). This CDR3 spans 15 amino acids. V was clipped by 0 bases and J by 4 bases, with 10 bases between them. Germline assignment: CDR1 LGHDT and CDR2 YNNKEL (reference sequence). CDR3 sequence reads: CASSQDLKGNQPQHF. The DNA for the CDR3 is TGTGCCAGCAGCCAAGATCTGAAGGGGAATCAGCCCCAGCATTTT.

The chain employs TRBV11-2 and TRBJ2-2; 7 bases are shared with TRBD2. The length of the CDR3 is 18 residues. The junction had 17 bases not matched to a gene; V was cut back by 5 bases and J by 5 bases. Germline V gives CDR1 SGHAT, CDR2 FQNNGV. The CDR3 coding sequence is TGTGCCAGCAGCCCTACCCGCGGGGGATGGTTGGATACCGGGGAGCTGTTTTTT. Protein: CASSPTRGGWLDTGELFF. Based on the CDR3 plus reference TRBV11-2 and TRBJ2-2, the full variable domain is EAGVAQSPRYKIIEKRQSVAFWCNPISGHATLYWYQQILGQGPKLLIQFQNNGVVDDSQLPKDRFSAERLKGVDSTLKIQPAKLEDSAVYLCASSPTRGGWLDTGELFFGEGSRLTVL.

This chain joins TRBV5-6 and TRBJ2-7, with D tentatively TRBD2 (5 bases). V was shortened by 3 bases and J by 4 bases, with 14 bases between the two germline ends. CDR3 length: 14 residues. CDR1 and CDR2 (germline): SGHDT, YYEEEE. The CDR3 bases are TGTGCCAGCAGCTCCCCTGGCCGGGATTACGAGCAGTACTTC. Translated: CASSSPGRDYEQYF.

Ten or more counts support this clone. V is TRBV3-1 (or the pseudogene TRBV3-2) and J is TRBJ1-3; D is unresolved. Between the trimmed V and J ends, which lost 6 bases and 0 bases, there was a span of 6 bases. Per germline, CDR1 LGHDT and CDR2 YNNKEL (reference sequence). The CDR3 extends over 13 amino acids. DNA of the CDR3: TGTGCCAGCAGTCGTCTCTCTGGAAACACCATATATTTT. This gives the protein CASSRLSGNTIYF.

The genes are TRBV6-5 and TRBJ2-1, with 12 bases fitting TRBD2. Germline V gives CDR1 MNHEY, CDR2 SVGAGI. This CDR3 comprises 15 residues. J gave up 7 bases and V 6 bases, and 7 bases lay outside the gene matches. The CDR3 reads CASSLLAGGQNEQFF. DNA of the CDR3: TGTGCCAGCAGCCTTCTAGCGGGGGGGCAAAATGAGCAGTTCTTC.

J is TRBJ2-7 and V is TRBV24-1, with D uncertain. The CDR3 covers 14 residues. Between the trimmed V and J ends, which lost 3 bases and 7 bases, there was a span of 15 bases. The germline gives CDR1 KGHDR, CDR2 SFDVKD. The CDR3 DNA reads TGTGCCACCAGTGATCCACCGACGACGGGTGAGCAGTACTTC. As protein: CATSDPPTTGEQYF.

This clone was seen once. V is TRBV3-1 (or the pseudogene TRBV3-2) and J is TRBJ2-3, with TRBD2 matching 10 bases. The CDR3 length is 17 residues. Germline V gene data show CDR1 as LGHDT and CDR2 as YNNKEL (reference sequence). J gave up 4 bases and V 1 base, and 8 bases lay outside the gene matches. The CDR3 reads CASSQALAGVSADTQYF. CDR3 coding DNA: TGTGCCAGCAGCCAAGCTCTAGCGGGGGTCTCTGCAGATACGCAGTATTTT.

This CDR3 reads CASSQPRTQAGEQYF. The CDR3 DNA reads TGCGCCAGCAGCCAACCCCGGACTCAGGCGGGCGAGCAGTACTTC. The V call is TRBV4-1, the J call TRBJ2-7; D possibly corresponds to TRBD2 (5 bases). The CDR3 contains 15 residues. Trimming shortened V by 2 bases and J by 6 bases, and 17 bases separated the two germline ends. Germline lookup yields CDR1 MGHRA and CDR2 YSYEKL.

J is TRBJ1-4 and V is TRBV9; D possibly corresponds to TRBD1 (5 bases). Trimming stripped 3 bases from V and 8 bases from J, with 17 bases between. This CDR3 contains 15 residues. Per germline, CDR1 SGDLS and CDR2 YYNGEE. As DNA, the CDR3 is TGTGCCAGCAGCGGGGGAGGGCAGGGCGGAGAAAAACTGTTTTTT. Translated: CASSGGGQGGEKLFF.

The genes are TRBV3-1 (or the pseudogene TRBV3-2) and TRBJ1-1, with D possibly TRBD1 on 5 matching bases. Between the trimmed V and J ends, which lost 5 bases and 5 bases, there was a span of 18 bases. Germline V gene lookup returns CDR1 LGHDT and CDR2 YNNKEL (reference sequence). The length of the CDR3 is 15 residues. This chain's CDR3 is CASSFGGGFNTEAFF. The CDR3 DNA is TGTGCCAGCAGCTTTGGGGGGGGGTTTAATACTGAAGCTTTCTTT.

The V gene is TRBV7-8, the J gene TRBJ1-1; TRBD1 matches at 7 bases. J lost 6 bases, V lost 2 bases, and 9 bases had no gene match. Germline V gene lookup returns CDR1 SGHVS and CDR2 FQNEAQ. The length of the CDR3 is 15 residues. CDR3 sequence: CASSLRAGGISEAFF. In DNA, the CDR3 is TGTGCCAGCAGCTTAAGGGCAGGGGGTATTTCTGAAGCTTTCTTT. Together with reference TRBV7-8 and TRBJ1-1, the CDR3 gives the full variable domain: GAGVSQSPRYKVAKRGQDVALRCDPISGHVSLFWYQQALGQGPEFLTYFQNEAQLDKSGLPSDRFFAERPEGSVSTLKIQRTQQEDSAVYLCASSLRAGGISEAFFGQGTRLTVV.

The V gene is TRBV28, the J gene TRBJ1-2; no firm D call. Trimming shortened V by 2 bases and J by 4 bases, and 11 bases separated the two germline ends. The germline gives CDR1 MDHEN, CDR2 SYDVKM. The CDR3 contains 14 residues. This CDR3 is CASSLGDLIYGYTF. The CDR3 coding sequence is TGTGCCAGCAGTTTAGGAGACCTCATCTATGGCTACACCTTC.

The chain couples TRBV5-1 to TRBJ2-3, with no clear D. Germline V gene lookup returns CDR1 SGHRS and CDR2 YFSETQ. The CDR3 covers 12 residues. The germline V and J ends were trimmed by 4 bases and 4 bases, with 7 bases remaining between them. The CDR3: CASSLEADTQYF. CDR3 DNA sequence: TGCGCCAGCAGCCTCGAGGCAGATACGCAGTATTTT.

The CDR3 sequence is CASSFQDLRGYNSPLHF. CDR3 bases: TGTGCCAGCAGCTTTCAGGACCTCAGGGGCTATAATTCACCCCTCCACTTT. V gene TRBV5-7 combines with J gene TRBJ1-6; perhaps TRBD1 as D (6 bases). TRBV5-7 is an ORF, and what it does is uncertain. V was clipped by 2 bases and J by 3 bases, with 15 bases between them. The CDR3 runs 17 residues.

The rearrangement uses TRBV7-3 and TRBJ2-3, with TRBD2 identical over 7 bases. The CDR3 covers 16 residues. Unmatched junction bases numbered 9, after V lost 5 bases and J lost 1 base. Germline-derived CDR1 and CDR2 are SGHTA and FQGTGA. CDR3 sequence reads: CASSPWGGGGTDTQYF. The DNA of the CDR3 is TGTGCCAGCAGCCCCTGGGGCGGGGGTGGCACAGATACGCAGTATTTT.